This entry features one TCR beta chain sequence. Antigen specificity is unknown. Alongside a J-beta primer mix, a sample-barcoded 5' primer served in a second PCR lasting roughly 7 to 12 cycles. TCRdb re-called the 5' RACE reads with MiXCR, one entry per CDR3 protein. The sample lists 1.5 million to 2 million distinct CDR3 sequences, 49% seen once, with 2.1% in the top ten. This specimen belongs to a study of blood T cells in healthy people across ages. Study results and caveats: Naive and antigen-experienced cells were not separated, limiting conclusive comparison.

Germline V CDR1 and CDR2: MGHRA, YSYEKL. CDR3 length: 18 amino acids. V dropped 0 bases and J dropped 0 bases, with 17 bases sitting between them. The source material was blood. The chain combines TRBV4-1 with TRBJ1-1; D may be TRBD1 (6 bases). The clonotype was recovered from a woman between 40 and 55 years old in good health. For the CDR3, the DNA is TGCGCCAGCAGCCAAGAATCGGGGGGGGCGTTTATGAACACTGAAGCTTTCTTT. This codes for CASSQESGGAFMNTEAFF.